This T cell receptor (beta chain) comes out of a study of cytomegalovirus exposure and HLA in healthy donors. Overall study context: Assignment to the Caucasian-associated ancestry cluster applied to around 76% of the 300 to 500 genotyped donors. Points from the study as a whole: The study recorded 164 TCR beta chains that were cytomegalovirus-associated. A previous analysis found most TCR beta V segments productive roughly 90% or roughly 30% of the time.

For this clone: The target antigen is unknown.

PCR involved 60 Vbeta and 13 Jbeta primers. The assay was immunoSEQ multiplex PCR, and TCRdb's table has in-frame clones only and misses some. The table includes a few hundred thousand clones, roughly 80% detected once. The sample consisted of PBMCs. The TCR sequence derives from a man in his forties in good health and CMV-seronegative.

As DNA, the CDR3 is TGTGCCAGTAGTATCGGGACAGAGGGTTCACCCCTCCACTTT. Protein: CASSIGTEGSPLHF. V is TRBV19 and J is TRBJ1-6; 7 bases map to TRBD1. The CDR3 is made up of 14 amino acids. Germline V gene lookup returns CDR1 LNHDA and CDR2 SQIVND (reference sequence). J was trimmed by 9 bases and V by 3 bases; bases with no gene match: 5.